The subject of this entry is one T cell receptor beta chain. Its cognate antigen is unknown. Single viable CD3+CD4+CD8-CD45RO+ cells were sorted as the memory CD4+ T cells. Serostatus was set by detecting CMV pp150, pp28, p38, p52 IgG. The data originate from a study of memory CD4+ T cells and cytomegalovirus serostatus. Study background: Of the healthy Belgian adults, 9 were CMV seropositive and more than 20 seronegative.

Trimming took off 4 bases at V and 5 bases at J, with 17 bases between the two ends. The germline CDR1 and CDR2 sequences are MNHNY and SVGAGI (reference sequence). This CDR3 region has 15 residues. Findings of the study overall: The CMV-associated TCR signature appears largely within the CD4+ memory repertoire.

The repertoire was sequenced with immunoSEQ multiplex PCR; TCRdb's copy has only in-frame clones and lacks some. This sample has 45,000 to 55,000 clones, with 60% to 80% found just once. This TCR was sampled from an adult in good health and CMV-seronegative. The sample comprised memory CD4+ T cells from blood. This chain connects TRBV6-6 to TRBJ2-5; perhaps TRBD2 as D (6 bases). The CDR3 loop reads CASSSPTRTSETQYF. The CDR3 coding sequence is TGTGCCAGCAGTTCCCCGACTAGAACGTCGGAGACCCAGTACTTC.